What follows describes a single T cell receptor (beta chain). Alopecia areata patients provided lesional scalp punch biopsies and peripheral blood. The data were taken from a study of CD8+ T cells in alopecia areata. V shed 1 base, J shed 4 bases, and the junction held 4 bases outside the gene matches. In germline, CDR1 is GTSNPN, CDR2 SVGIG (reference sequence). The CDR3 spans 14 residues. RNA, once extracted, was reverse transcribed into cDNA for use as the sequencing template. Some clones are missing from TCRdb's copy, which holds only in-frame ones; the method was immunoSEQ multiplex PCR. The table records over 200,000 clones, around 62% of them present only once.

The chain has TRBV30 and TRBJ2-3, with TRBD2 matching over 8 bases. The receptor's source is a human donor with alopecia areata. This material consisted of CD4+ T cells sorted from blood, taken at week 0. The CDR3 coding sequence is TGTGCCTGGAGTGAAGCGGGAGCAGCAGATACGCAGTATTTT. Amino acids: CAWSEAGAADTQYF. Complete variable domain (other parts from reference TRBV30 and TRBJ2-3): SQTIHQWPATLVQPVGSPLSLECTVEGTSNPNLYWYRQAAGRGLQLLFYSVGIGQISSEVPQNLSASRPQDRQFILSSKKLLLSDSGFYLCAWSEAGAADTQYFGPGTRLTVL.